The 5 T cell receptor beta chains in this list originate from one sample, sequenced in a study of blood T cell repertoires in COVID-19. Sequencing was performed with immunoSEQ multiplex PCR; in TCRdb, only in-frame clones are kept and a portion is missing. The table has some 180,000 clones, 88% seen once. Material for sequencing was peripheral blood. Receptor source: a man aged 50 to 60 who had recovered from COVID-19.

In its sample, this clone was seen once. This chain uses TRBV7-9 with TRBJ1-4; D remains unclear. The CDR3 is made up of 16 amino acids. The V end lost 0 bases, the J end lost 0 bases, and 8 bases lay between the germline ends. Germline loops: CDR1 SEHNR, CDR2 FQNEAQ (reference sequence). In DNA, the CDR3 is TGTGCCAGCAGCTTAGCCCTCGGAGCAACTAATGAAAAACTGTTTTTT. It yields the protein CASSLALGATNEKLFF. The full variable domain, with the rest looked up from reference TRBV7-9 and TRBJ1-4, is DTGVSQNPRHKITKRGQNVTFRCDPISEHNRLYWYRQTLGQGPEFLTYFQNEAQLEKSRLLSDRFSAERPKGSFSTLEIQRTEQGDSAMYLCASSLALGATNEKLFFGSGTQLSVL.

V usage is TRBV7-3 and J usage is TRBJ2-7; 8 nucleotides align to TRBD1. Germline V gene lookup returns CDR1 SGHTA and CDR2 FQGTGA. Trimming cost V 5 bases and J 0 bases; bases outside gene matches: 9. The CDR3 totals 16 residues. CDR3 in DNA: TGTGCCAGCAGCCTTACAGGGGGTCTAAGCTCCTACGAGCAGTACTTC. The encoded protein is CASSLTGGLSSYEQYF.

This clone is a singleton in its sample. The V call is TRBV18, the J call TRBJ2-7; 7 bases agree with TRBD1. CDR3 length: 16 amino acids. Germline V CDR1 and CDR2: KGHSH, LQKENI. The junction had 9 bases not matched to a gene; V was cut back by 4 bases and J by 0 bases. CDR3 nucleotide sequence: TGTGCCAGCTCACAGATCACAGGGGCAACCTCCTACGAGCAGTACTTC. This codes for CASSQITGATSYEQYF. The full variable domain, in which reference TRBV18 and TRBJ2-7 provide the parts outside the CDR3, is NAGVMQNPRHLVRRRGQEARLRCSPMKGHSHVYWYRQLPEEGLKFMVYLQKENIIDESGMPKERFSAEFPKEGPSILRIQQVVRGDSAAYFCASSQITGATSYEQYFGPGTRLTVT.

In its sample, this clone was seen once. The CDR3, as DNA: TGCGCCAGCATCCCTCGGACAGGCGCCAGCTCTGGAAACACCATATATTTT. Translating it yields CASIPRTGASSGNTIYF. V is TRBV10-2 and J is TRBJ1-3; 7 bases align to TRBD1. Trimming removed 7 bases from V and 0 bases from J; junction bases left unmatched: 12. Germline V gene lookup returns CDR1 WSHSY and CDR2 SAAADI. There are 17 residues in the CDR3.

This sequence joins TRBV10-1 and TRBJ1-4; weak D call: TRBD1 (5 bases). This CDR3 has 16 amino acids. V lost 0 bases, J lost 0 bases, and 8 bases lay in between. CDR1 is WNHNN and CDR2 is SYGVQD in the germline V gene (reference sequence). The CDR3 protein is CASSESPTATNEKLFF. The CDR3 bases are TGCGCCAGCAGTGAGTCGCCGACAGCAACTAATGAAAAACTGTTTTTT.